The clone carrying this T cell receptor (beta chain) appeared many times. Its antigen is still unknown. The TCR beta CDR3 regions underwent amplification using RNA transcripts as the source. The TCR CDR3 first-round RT-PCR relied on the HTBI primer set. In TCRdb, the multiplex PCR reads were re-called with MiXCR into one record per CDR3 protein. Of more than 550,000 distinct CDR3 sequences in the sample, roughly 46% were seen once. The data are from a study of T cells in Graves' hyperthyroidism and ophthalmopathy. Study results and caveats: Most thyroid clonotypes expanded above 0.001 appeared in blood too. The model predicted ophthalmopathy a median around 6 months before onset.

This CDR3 spans 15 amino acids. Germline V lookup: CDR1 SEHNR, CDR2 FQNEAQ (reference sequence). Trimming cost V 5 bases and J 2 bases; bases outside gene matches: 8. Reasons for excluding patients were uncontrolled infection, other autoimmune disease, pregnancy or lactation. Diagnosis rested on symptoms, serum thyroxine and TRAb, thyroid ultrasound, and orbital computed tomography. This TCR was sampled from an adult man with Graves' disease, either hyperthyroidism or ophthalmopathy (not recorded which). The sequencing sample was made of peripheral blood or thyroid tissue (not recorded which). The chain links TRBV7-9 to TRBJ2-7; 8 nucleotides agree with TRBD1. In nucleotides, the CDR3 is TGTGCCAGCAGCCCCCGGACAGGGAATACCTACGAGCAGTACTTC. Translated, it gives CASSPRTGNTYEQYF.